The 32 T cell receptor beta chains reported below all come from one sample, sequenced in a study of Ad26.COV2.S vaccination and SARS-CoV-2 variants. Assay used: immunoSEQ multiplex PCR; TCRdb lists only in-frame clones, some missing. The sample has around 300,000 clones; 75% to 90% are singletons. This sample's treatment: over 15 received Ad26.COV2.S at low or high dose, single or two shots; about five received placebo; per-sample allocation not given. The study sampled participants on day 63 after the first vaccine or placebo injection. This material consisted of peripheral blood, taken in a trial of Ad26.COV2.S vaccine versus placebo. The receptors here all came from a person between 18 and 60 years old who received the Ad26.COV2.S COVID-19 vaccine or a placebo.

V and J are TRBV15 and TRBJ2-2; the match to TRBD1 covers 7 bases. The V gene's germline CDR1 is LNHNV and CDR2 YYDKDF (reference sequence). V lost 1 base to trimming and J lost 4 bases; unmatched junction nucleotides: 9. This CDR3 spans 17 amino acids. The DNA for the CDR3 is TGTGCCACCAGCAGAGGGAAGGGGGCCGGCGGCACCGGGGAGCTGTTTTTT. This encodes CATSRGKGAGGTGELFF.

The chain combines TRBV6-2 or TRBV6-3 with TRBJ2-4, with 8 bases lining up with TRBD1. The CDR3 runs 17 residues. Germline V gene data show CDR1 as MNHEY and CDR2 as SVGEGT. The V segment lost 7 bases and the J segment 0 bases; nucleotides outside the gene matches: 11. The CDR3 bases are TGTGCCAGCAACCCGGGACAGGCGATAGTAGCCAAAAACATTCAGTACTTC. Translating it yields CASNPGQAIVAKNIQYF.

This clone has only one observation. The CDR3 DNA sequence: TGTGCCAGCAGCTTAATCGGACTAGCGGGAGAAGGAGACACCGGGGAGCTGTTTTTT. As protein: CASSLIGLAGEGDTGELFF. The chain combines TRBV7-3 with TRBJ2-2; the match to TRBD2 covers 13 bases. The CDR3 length is 19 residues. Trimming cost V 1 base and J 3 bases; bases outside gene matches: 8. Germline V gene data show CDR1 as SGHTA and CDR2 as FQGTGA.

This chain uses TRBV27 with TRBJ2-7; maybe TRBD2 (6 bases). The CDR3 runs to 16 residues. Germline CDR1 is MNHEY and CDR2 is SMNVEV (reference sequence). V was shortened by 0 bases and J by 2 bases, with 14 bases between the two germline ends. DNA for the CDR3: TGTGCCAGCAGTTTATCGCCCCAGGGACTCGCCTACGAGCAGTACTTC. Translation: CASSLSPQGLAYEQYF.

This CDR3 reads CASSSGGLYGYTF. DNA for the CDR3: TGTGCCAGCAGTTCAGGGGGCTTATATGGCTACACCTTC. The chain combines TRBV27 with TRBJ1-2; 8 positions agree with TRBD1. CDR3 length: 13 residues. J lost 5 bases, V lost 4 bases, and 3 bases had no gene match. CDR1 MNHEY and CDR2 SMNVEV come from the germline V gene (reference sequence).

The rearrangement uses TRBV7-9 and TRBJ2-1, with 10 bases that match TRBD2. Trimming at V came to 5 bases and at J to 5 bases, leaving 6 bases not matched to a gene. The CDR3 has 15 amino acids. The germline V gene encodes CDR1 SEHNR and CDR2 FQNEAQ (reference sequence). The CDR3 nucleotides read TGTGCCAGCAGCCCCGGACTAGCGGTCGACAATGAGCAGTTCTTC. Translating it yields CASSPGLAVDNEQFF. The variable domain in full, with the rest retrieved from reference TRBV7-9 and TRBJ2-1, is DTGVSQNPRHKITKRGQNVTFRCDPISEHNRLYWYRQTLGQGPEFLTYFQNEAQLEKSRLLSDRFSAERPKGSFSTLEIQRTEQGDSAMYLCASSPGLAVDNEQFFGPGTRLTVL.

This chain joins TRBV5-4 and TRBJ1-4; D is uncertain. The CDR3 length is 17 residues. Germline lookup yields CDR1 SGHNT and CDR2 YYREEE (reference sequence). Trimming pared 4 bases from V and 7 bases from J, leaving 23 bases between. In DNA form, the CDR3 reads TGTGCCAGCAGCCCGTACACGGGCGTGGGTAGCGGTGAAAAACTGTTTTTT. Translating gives CASSPYTGVGSGEKLFF. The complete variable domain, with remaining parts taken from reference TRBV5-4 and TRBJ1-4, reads ETGVTQSPTHLIKTRGQQVTLRCSSQSGHNTVSWYQQALGQGPQFIFQYYREEENGRGNFPPRFSGLQFPNYSSELNVNALELDDSALYLCASSPYTGVGSGEKLFFGSGTQLSVL.

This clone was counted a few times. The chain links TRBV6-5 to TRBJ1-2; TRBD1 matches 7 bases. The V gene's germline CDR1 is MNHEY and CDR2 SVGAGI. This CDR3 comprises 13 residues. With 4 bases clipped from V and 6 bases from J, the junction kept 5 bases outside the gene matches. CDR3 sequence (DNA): TGTGCCAGCAGTTTTACAGGGGTCGATGGCTACACCTTC. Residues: CASSFTGVDGYTF.

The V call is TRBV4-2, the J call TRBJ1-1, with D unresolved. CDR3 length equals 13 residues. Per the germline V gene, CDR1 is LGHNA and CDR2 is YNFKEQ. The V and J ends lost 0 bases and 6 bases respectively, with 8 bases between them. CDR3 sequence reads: CASSQDDEAEAFF. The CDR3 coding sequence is TGTGCCAGCAGCCAAGATGACGAAGCTGAAGCTTTCTTT.

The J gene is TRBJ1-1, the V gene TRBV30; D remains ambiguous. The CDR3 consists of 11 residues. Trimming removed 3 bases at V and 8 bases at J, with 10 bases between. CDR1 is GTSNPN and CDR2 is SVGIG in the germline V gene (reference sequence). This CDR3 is CAWSLGREAFF. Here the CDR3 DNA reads TGTGCCTGGAGCCTCGGTAGGGAAGCTTTCTTT.

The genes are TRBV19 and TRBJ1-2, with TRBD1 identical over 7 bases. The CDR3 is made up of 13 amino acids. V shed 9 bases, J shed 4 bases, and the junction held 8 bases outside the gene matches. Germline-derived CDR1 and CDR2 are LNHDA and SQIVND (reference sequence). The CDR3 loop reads CASTTGQSYGYTF. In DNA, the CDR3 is TGTGCCAGCACCACGGGACAGAGCTATGGCTACACCTTC.

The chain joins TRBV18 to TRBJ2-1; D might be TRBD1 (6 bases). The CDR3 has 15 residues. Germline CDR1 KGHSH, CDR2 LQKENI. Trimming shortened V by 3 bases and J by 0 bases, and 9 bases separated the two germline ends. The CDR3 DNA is TGTGCCAGCTCACCCCTAGGGGGCTCCTACAATGAGCAGTTCTTC. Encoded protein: CASSPLGGSYNEQFF.

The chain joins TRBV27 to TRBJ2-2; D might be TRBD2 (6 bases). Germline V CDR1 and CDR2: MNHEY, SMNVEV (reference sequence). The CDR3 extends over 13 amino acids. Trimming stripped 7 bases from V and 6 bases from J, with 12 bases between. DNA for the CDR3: TGTGCCAGCACCCTAGGGGAGGCCGGGGAGCTGTTTTTT. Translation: CASTLGEAGELFF.

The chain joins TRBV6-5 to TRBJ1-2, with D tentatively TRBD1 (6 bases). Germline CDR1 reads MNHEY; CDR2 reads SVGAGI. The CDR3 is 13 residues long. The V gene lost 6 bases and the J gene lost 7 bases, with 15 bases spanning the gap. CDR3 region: CASRYTTGFGYTF. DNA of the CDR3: TGTGCCAGCAGGTACACAACAGGGTTTGGCTACACCTTC.

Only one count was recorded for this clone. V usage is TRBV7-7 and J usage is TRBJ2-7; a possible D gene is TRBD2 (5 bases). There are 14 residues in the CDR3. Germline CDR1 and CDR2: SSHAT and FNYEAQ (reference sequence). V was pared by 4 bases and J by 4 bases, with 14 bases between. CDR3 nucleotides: TGTGCCAGCAGCTCCTTCCGCGGGCCTTACGAGCAGTACGTC. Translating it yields CASSSFRGPYEQYV.

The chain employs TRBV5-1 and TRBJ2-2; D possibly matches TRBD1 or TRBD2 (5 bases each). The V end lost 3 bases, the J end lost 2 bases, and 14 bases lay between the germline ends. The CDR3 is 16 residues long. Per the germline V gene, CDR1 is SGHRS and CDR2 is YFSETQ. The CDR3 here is CASSSPGTANTGELFF. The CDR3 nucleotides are TGCGCCAGCAGCTCTCCGGGGACGGCCAACACCGGGGAGCTGTTTTTT. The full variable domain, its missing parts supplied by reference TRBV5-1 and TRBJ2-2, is KAGVTQTPRYLIKTRGQQVTLSCSPISGHRSVSWYQQTPGQGLQFLFEYFSETQRNKGNFPGRFSGRQFSNSRSEMNVSTLELGDSALYLCASSSPGTANTGELFFGEGSRLTVL.

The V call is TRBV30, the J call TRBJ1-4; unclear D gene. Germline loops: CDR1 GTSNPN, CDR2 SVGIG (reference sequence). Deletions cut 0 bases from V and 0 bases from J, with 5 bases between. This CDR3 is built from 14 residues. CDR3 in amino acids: CAWSVAATNEKLFF. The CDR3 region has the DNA TGTGCCTGGAGTGTGGCAGCAACTAATGAAAAACTGTTTTTT.

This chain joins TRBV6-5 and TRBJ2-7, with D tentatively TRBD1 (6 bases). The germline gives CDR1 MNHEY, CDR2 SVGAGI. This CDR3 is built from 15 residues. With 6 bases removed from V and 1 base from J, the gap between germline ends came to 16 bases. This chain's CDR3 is CASSPSTGLSYEQYV. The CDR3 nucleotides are TGTGCCAGCAGCCCAAGTACAGGGTTGTCCTACGAGCAGTACGTC.

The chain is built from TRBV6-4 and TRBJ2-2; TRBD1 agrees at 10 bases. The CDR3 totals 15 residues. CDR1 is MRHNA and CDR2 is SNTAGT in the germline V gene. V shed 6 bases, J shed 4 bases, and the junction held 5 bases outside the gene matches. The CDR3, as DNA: TGTGCCAGCAGACGGGACAGGGGTCCCACCGGGGAGCTGTTTTTT. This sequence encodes CASRRDRGPTGELFF.

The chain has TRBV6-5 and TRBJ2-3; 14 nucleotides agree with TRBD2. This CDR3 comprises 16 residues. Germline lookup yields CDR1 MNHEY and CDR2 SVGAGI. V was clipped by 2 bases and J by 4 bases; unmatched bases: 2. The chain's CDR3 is CASSYRTSGGSDTQYF. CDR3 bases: TGTGCCAGCAGTTACCGGACTAGCGGGGGGTCAGATACGCAGTATTTT.

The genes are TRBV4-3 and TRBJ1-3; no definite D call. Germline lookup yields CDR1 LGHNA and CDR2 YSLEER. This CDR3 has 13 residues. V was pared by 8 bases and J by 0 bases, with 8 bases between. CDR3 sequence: CASQANSGNTIYF. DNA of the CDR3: TGCGCCAGCCAGGCGAACTCTGGAAACACCATATATTTT.

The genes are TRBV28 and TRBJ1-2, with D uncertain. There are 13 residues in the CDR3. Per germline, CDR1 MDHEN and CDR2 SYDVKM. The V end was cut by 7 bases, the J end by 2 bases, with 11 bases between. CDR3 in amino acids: CASTPGRNYGYTF. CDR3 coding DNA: TGTGCCAGCACCCCCGGACGGAACTATGGCTACACCTTC.

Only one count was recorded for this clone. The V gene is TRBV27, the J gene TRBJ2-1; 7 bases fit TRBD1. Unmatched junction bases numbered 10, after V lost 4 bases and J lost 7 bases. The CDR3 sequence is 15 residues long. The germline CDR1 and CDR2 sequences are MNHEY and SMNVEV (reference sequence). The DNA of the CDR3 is TGTGCCAGCAGTTCAAGAGACAGGGAGAGGAATGAGCAGTTCTTC. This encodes CASSSRDRERNEQFF.

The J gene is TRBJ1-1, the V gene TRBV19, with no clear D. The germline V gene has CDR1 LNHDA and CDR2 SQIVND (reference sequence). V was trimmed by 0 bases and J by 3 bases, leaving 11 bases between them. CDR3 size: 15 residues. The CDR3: CASSIDHIRDTEAFF. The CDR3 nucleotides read TGTGCCAGTAGTATAGATCATATAAGGGACACTGAAGCTTTCTTT.

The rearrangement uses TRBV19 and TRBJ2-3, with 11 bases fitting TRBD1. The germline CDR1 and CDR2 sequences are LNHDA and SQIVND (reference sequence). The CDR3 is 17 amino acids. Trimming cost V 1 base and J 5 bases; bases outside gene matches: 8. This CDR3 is CASSIGTGTGGRDTQYF. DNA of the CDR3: TGTGCCAGTAGTATAGGGACCGGGACAGGGGGGAGAGATACGCAGTATTTT.

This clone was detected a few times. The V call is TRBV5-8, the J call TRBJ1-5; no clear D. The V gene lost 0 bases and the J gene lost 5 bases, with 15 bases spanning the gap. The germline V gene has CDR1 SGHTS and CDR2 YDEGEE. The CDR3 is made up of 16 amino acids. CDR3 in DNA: TGTGCCAGCAGCTTGGCCAAAATCCGGGATCATCAGCCCCAGCATTTT. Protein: CASSLAKIRDHQPQHF.

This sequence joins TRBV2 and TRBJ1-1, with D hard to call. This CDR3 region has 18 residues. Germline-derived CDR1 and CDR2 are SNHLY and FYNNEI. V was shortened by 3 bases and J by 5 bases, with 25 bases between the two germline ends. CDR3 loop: CASSEKRVPWVGSTEAFF. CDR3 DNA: TGTGCCAGCAGTGAGAAACGGGTACCATGGGTTGGGAGTACTGAAGCTTTCTTT.

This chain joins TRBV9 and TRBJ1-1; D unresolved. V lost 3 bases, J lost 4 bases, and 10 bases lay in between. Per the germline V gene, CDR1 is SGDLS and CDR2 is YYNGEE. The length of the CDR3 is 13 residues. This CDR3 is CASSGAVSTEAFF. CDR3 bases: TGTGCCAGCAGCGGGGCTGTCAGCACTGAAGCTTTCTTT.

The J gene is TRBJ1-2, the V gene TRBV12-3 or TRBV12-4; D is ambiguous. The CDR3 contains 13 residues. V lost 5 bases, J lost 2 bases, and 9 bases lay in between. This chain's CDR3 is CASSIDGNYGYTF. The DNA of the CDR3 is TGTGCCAGCAGTATAGACGGGAACTATGGCTACACCTTC.

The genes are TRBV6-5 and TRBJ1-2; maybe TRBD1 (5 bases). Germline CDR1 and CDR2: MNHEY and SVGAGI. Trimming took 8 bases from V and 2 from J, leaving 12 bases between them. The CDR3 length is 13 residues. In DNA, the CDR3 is TGTGCCAGCCAACACGGGGCAAACTATGGCTACACCTTC. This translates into CASQHGANYGYTF.

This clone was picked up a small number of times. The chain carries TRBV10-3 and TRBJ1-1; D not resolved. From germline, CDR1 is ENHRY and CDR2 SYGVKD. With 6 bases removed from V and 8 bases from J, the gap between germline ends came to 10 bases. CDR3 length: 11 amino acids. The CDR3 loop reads CAISQGREAFF. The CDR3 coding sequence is TGTGCCATCAGCCAAGGACGGGAAGCTTTCTTT.

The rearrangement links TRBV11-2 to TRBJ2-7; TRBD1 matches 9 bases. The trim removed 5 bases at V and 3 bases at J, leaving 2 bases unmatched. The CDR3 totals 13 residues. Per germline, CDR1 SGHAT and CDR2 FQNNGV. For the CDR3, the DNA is TGTGCCAGCAGCCCGGGACAGGGCTACGAGCAGTACTTC. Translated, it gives CASSPGQGYEQYF.